The TCR beta chain described here comes from a study of PD-1 blockade in mismatch repair-deficient tumors. The study, taken as a whole, reports: After pembrolizumab, tumor-resident clones rose rapidly, then generally contracted before radiologic responses.

As to this clone: The target antigen is unknown.

Germline CDR1 and CDR2: WNHNN and SYGVQD (reference sequence). This CDR3 spans 12 amino acids. The V end was cut by 5 bases, the J end by 0 bases, with 3 bases between. Repertoires were generated with immunoSEQ multiplex PCR, while TCRdb's copy carries only in-frame clones and drops some. The sample records under 50,000 clones, around four fifths being singletons. Sequences were derived from PBMCs, sampled around 40 weeks after starting pembrolizumab. The sequence was collected from an adult with mismatch repair-deficient cancer. This chain connects TRBV10-1 to TRBJ2-3; D not resolved. The CDR3 here is CASSHSTDTQYF. The CDR3 nucleotides are TGCGCCAGCAGTCATAGCACAGATACGCAGTATTTT.